This T cell receptor beta chain originates from a study of blood T cells in healthy people across ages. V gave up 6 bases and J gave up 1 base, with 11 bases separating them. CDR1 SNHLY and CDR2 FYNNEI come from the germline V gene. The CDR3 consists of 14 residues. The authors ran a second PCR of about 7 to 11 cycles using a sample-barcoded 5' primer and a J-beta primer mix. TCRdb recomputed calls from the 5' RACE reads with MiXCR, one row per CDR3 protein. Altogether over a million distinct CDR3 sequences are present, approximately 38% being singletons, with the ten largest covering roughly 7.9%. The chain combines TRBV2 with TRBJ2-3, with unresolved D. The receptor comes from a woman aged 18-29 years in good health. Sequenced material: blood. CDR3 amino acids: CASSQSTGTDTQYF. CDR3 in DNA: TGTGCCAGCAGCCAATCGACTGGCACAGATACGCAGTATTTT.